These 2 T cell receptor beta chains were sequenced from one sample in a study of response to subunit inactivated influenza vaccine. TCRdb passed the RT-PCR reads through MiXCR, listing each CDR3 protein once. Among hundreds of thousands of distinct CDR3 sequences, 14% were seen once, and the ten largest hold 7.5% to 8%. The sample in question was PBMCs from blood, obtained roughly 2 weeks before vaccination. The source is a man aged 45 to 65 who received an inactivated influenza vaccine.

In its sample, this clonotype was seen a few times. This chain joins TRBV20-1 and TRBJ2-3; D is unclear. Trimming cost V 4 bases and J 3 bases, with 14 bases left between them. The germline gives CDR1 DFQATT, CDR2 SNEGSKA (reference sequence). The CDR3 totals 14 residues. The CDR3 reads CSAIVMTRTDTQYF. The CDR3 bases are TGCAGTGCTATAGTTATGACTCGGACAGATACGCAGTATTTT.

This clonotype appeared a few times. The CDR3 reads CSGGQGKGTEAFF. CDR3 DNA sequence: TGCAGCGGAGGACAGGGAAAGGGCACTGAAGCTTTCTTT. The gene calls are TRBV29-1 and TRBJ1-1; 8 bases fit TRBD1. V was pared by 7 bases and J by 4 bases, with 8 bases of the junction left unmatched. The CDR3 totals 13 residues. Germline loops: CDR1 SQVTM, CDR2 ANQGSEA.